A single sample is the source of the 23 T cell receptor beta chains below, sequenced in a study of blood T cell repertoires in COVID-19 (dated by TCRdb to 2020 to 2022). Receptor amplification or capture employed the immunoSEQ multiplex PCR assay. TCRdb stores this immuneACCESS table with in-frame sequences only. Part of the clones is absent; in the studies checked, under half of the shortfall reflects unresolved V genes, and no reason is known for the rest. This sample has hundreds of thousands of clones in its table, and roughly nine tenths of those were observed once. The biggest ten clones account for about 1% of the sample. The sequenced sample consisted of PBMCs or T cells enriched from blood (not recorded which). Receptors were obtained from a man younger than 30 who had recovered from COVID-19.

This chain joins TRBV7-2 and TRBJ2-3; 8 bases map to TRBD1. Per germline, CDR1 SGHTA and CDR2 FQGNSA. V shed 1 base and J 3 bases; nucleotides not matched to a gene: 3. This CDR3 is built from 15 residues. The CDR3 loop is CASSLVGQGTDTQYF. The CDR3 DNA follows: TGTGCCAGCAGCTTAGTCGGACAGGGTACAGATACGCAGTATTTT. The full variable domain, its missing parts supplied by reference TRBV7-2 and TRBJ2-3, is GAGVSQSPSNKVTEKGKDVELRCDPISGHTALYWYRQSLGQGLEFLIYFQGNSAPDKSGLPSDRFSAERTGGSVSTLTIQRTQQEDSAVYLCASSLVGQGTDTQYFGPGTRLTVL.

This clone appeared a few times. CDR3 residues: CASSPPLLGNTEAFF. The CDR3 coding sequence is TGTGCCAGCTCACCACCGTTACTAGGGAACACTGAAGCTTTCTTT. The chain uses TRBV18 and TRBJ1-1; no clear D gene. This CDR3 spans 15 amino acids. CDR1 KGHSH and CDR2 LQKENI come from the germline V gene. V lost 0 bases and J 1 base, leaving 9 bases between the germline ends.

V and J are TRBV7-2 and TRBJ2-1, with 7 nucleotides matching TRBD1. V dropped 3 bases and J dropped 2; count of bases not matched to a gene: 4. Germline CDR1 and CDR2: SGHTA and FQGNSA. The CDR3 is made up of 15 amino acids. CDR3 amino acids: CASSFGRGTYNEQFF. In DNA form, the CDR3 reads TGTGCCAGCAGCTTTGGCAGGGGGACCTACAATGAGCAGTTCTTC. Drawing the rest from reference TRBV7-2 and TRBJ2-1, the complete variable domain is GAGVSQSPSNKVTEKGKDVELRCDPISGHTALYWYRQSLGQGLEFLIYFQGNSAPDKSGLPSDRFSAERTGGSVSTLTIQRTQQEDSAVYLCASSFGRGTYNEQFFGPGTRLTVL.

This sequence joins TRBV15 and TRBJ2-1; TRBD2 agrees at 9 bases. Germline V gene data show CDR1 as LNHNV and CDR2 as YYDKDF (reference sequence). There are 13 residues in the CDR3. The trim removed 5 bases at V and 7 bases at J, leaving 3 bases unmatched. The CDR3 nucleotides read TGTGCCACCAGCGAGCGGGGGGCAAATGAGCAGTTCTTC. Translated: CATSERGANEQFF.

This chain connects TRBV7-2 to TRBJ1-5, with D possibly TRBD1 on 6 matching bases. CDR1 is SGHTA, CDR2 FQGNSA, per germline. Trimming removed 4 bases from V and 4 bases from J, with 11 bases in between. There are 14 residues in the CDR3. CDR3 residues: CASSSGTPNQPQHF. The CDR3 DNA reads TGTGCCAGCAGCTCCGGGACACCAAATCAGCCCCAGCATTTT.

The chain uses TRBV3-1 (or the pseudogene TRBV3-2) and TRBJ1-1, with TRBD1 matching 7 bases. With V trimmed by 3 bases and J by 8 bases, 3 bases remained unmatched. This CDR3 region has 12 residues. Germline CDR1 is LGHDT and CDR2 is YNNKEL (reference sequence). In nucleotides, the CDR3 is TGTGCCAGCAGCCACCTGACAGGGGAAGCTTTCTTT. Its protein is CASSHLTGEAFF.

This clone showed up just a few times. The CDR3 spells CASSQGSGGLSREQFF. CDR3 sequence (DNA): TGTGCCAGCAGCCAAGGGTCGGGGGGGCTATCTCGGGAGCAGTTCTTC. The chain joins TRBV3-1 (or the pseudogene TRBV3-2) to TRBJ2-1, with 8 bases fitting TRBD2. CDR3 length equals 16 residues. The junction had 12 bases not matched to a gene; V was cut back by 1 base and J by 10 bases. CDR1 and CDR2 (germline): LGHDT, YNNKEL (reference sequence).

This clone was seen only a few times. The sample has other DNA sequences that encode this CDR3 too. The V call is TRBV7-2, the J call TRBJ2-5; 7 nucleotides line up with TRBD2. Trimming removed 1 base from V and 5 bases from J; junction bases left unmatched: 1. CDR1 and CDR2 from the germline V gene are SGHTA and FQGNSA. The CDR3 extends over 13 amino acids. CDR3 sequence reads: CASSLGGGETQYF. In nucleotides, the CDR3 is TGTGCCAGCAGCTTAGGGGGGGGTGAGACCCAGTACTTC.

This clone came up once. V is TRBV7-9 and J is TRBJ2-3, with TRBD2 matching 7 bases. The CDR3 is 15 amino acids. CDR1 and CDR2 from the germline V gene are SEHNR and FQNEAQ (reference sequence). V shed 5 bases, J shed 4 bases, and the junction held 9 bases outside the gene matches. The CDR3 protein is CASSHLSGTSDTQYF. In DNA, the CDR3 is TGTGCCAGCAGCCATCTCAGCGGGACTTCAGATACGCAGTATTTT.

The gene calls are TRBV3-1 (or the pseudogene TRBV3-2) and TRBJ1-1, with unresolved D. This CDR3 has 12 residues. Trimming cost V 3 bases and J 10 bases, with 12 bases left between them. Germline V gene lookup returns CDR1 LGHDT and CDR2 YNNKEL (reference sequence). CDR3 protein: CASSQLAGGAFF. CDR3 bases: TGTGCCAGCAGCCAGTTGGCGGGCGGAGCTTTCTTT.

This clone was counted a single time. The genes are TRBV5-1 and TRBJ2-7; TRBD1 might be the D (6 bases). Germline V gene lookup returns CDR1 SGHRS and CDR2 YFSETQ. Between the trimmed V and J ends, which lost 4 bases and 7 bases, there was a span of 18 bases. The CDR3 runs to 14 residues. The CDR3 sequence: CASSQRTGGGEQYF. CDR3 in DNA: TGCGCCAGCAGCCAAAGGACTGGGGGCGGAGAGCAGTACTTC.

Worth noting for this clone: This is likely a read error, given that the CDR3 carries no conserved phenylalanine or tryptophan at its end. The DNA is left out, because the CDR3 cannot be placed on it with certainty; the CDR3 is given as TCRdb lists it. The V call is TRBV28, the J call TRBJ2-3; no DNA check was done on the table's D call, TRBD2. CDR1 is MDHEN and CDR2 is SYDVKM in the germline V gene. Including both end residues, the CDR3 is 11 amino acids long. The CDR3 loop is CASSFQEREAS.

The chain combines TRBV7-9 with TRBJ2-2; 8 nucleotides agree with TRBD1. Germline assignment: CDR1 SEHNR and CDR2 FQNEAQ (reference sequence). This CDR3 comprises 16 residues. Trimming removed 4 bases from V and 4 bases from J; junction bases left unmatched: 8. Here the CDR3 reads CASSSPDREATGELFF. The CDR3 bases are TGTGCCAGCAGCTCACCGGACAGGGAGGCCACCGGGGAGCTGTTTTTT.

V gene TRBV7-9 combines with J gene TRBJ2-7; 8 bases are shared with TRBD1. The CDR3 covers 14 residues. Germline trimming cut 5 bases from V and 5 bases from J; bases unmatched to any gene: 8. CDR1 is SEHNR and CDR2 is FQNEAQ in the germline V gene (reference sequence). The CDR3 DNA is TGTGCCAGCAGCCAACGGACAGGGCGCGACGAGCAGTACTTC. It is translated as CASSQRTGRDEQYF.

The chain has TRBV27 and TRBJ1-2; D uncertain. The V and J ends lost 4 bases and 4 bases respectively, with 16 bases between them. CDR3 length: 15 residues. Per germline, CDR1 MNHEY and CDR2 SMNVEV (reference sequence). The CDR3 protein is CASSSGQSRLYGYTF. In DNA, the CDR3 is TGTGCCAGCAGTTCGGGTCAGTCCAGACTCTATGGCTACACCTTC.

CDR3 sequence reads: CASTPTGASYEQYF. In nucleotides, the CDR3 is TGTGCCAGCACGCCGACAGGAGCCTCCTACGAGCAGTACTTC. V and J are TRBV5-8 and TRBJ2-7; possible D gene TRBD1, 6 bases. The germline V gene has CDR1 SGHTS and CDR2 YDEGEE. V lost 6 bases and J lost 0, with 13 bases in between. The CDR3 length is 14 residues.

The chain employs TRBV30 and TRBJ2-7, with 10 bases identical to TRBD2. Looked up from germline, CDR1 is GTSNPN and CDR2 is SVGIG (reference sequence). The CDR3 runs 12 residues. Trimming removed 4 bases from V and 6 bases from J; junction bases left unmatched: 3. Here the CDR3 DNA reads TGTGCCTGGACTAGCGGGAGTTCCGAGCAGTACTTC. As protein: CAWTSGSSEQYF.

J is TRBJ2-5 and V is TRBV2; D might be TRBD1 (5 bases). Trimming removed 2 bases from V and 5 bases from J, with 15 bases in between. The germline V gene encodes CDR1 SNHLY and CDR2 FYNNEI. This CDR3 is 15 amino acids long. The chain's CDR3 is CASSEIGSRAETQYF. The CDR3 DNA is TGTGCCAGCAGTGAAATTGGATCCAGGGCTGAGACCCAGTACTTC.

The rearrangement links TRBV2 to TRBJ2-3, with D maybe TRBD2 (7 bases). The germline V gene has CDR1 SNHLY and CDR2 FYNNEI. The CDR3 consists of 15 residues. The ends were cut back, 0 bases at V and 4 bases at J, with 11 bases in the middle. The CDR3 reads CASSEAGGPADTQYF. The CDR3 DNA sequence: TGTGCCAGCAGTGAAGCGGGGGGGCCCGCAGATACGCAGTATTTT. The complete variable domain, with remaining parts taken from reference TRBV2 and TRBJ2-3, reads EPEVTQTPSHQVTQMGQEVILRCVPISNHLYFYWYRQILGQKVEFLVSFYNNEISEKSEIFDDQFSVERPDGSNFTLKIRSTKLEDSAMYFCASSEAGGPADTQYFGPGTRLTVL.

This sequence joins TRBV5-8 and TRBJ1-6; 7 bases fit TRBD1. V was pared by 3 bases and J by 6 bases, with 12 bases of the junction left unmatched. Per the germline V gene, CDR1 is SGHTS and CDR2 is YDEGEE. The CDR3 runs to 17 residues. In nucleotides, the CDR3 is TGTGCCAGCAGCTCCCTCCCAAGGGGACAGTCTAATTCACCCCTCCACTTT. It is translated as CASSSLPRGQSNSPLHF. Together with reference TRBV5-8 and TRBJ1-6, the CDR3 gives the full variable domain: EAGVTQSPTHLIKTRGQQATLRCSPISGHTSVYWYQQALGLGLQFLLWYDEGEERNRGNFPPRFSGRQFPNYSSELNVNALELEDSALYLCASSSLPRGQSNSPLHFGNGTRLTVT.

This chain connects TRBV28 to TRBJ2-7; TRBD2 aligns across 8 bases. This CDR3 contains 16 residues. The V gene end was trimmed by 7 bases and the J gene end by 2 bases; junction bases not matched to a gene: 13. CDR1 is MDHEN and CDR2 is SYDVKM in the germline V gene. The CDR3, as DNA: TGTGCCAGCATCGTAGGTGGGACTAGTGGCGCCTACGAGCAGTACTTC. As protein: CASIVGGTSGAYEQYF.

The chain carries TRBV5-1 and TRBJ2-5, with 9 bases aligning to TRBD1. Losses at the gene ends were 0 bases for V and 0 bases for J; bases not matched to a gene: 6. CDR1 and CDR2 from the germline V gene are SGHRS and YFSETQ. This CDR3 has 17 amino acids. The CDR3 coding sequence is TGCGCCAGCAGCTTGGTAGGACAGGGGTACTACCAAGAGACCCAGTACTTC. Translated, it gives CASSLVGQGYYQETQYF.

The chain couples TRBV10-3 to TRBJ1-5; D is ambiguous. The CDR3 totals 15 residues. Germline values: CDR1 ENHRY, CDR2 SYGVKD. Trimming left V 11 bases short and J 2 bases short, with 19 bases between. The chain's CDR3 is CASRHGEDGNQPQHF. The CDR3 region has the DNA TGTGCCTCCAGGCATGGGGAGGACGGCAATCAGCCCCAGCATTTT.